This T cell receptor (beta chain) was retrieved from a study of human T cells and chemical hapten exposure. Study observations and caveats: Expanded TCRs formed significantly more large CDR3 similarity clusters than controls.

This clonotype was detected ten times or more. No antigen is known for it. TCRdb redid the calling of the RACE reads with MiXCR, one entry per CDR3 protein. The sample carries a few hundred thousand distinct CDR3 sequences, 4.5% to 7% recorded once. Time point defined: pre-sensitization, week 0. The treatment is: therapeutic diphenylcyclopropenone sensitization with weekly scalp DPC. This TCR came from a woman under 30 with alopecia areata. Some clones in this sample may be carry-over from other donors' samples. This specimen was whole blood, taken in connection with sensitization to the hapten diphenylcyclopropenone (DPC).

CDR3 region: CASSQKLAGPSYNEQFF. The DNA for the CDR3 is TGTGCCAGCAGCCAAAAACTAGCGGGGCCTTCCTACAATGAGCAGTTCTTC. The chain has TRBV4-2 and TRBJ2-1, with TRBD2 identical over 10 bases. CDR1 is LGHNA, CDR2 YNFKEQ, per germline. The CDR3 loop spans 17 amino acids. The V and J ends lost 2 bases and 1 base, in that order; junction bases with no gene match: 5.